These 7 T cell receptor beta chains were sequenced from one sample in a study of tissue T cells after allogeneic stem cell transplantation. Libraries were prepared by immunoSEQ multiplex PCR; TCRdb keeps only in-frame clonotypes and omits some of them. The sample consists of about 490 clones, under 75% of them appearing once. Sequenced sample: gut tissue. All receptors come from a female BALB/c mouse in good health. Mouse strain MHC haplotype: H2-d.

Concerning this clone: Any gene name here is a mouse gene name. From the germline J gene comes the end of the CDR3, since the read stops 1 residue before it. The chain is built from TRBV5 and TRBJ1-1; the D is unclear. V shed 0 bases and J shed 5 bases, with 7 bases lying between them. CDR1 is LGHNA, CDR2 YNLKQL, per germline (reference sequence). This CDR3 is built from 13 residues. The chain's CDR3 is CASSQDRRTEVFF. Partial CDR3 DNA: TGTGCCAGCAGCCAAGATCGCAGAACAGAAGTCTTC.

Details on this clone: Genes and germline come from the mouse. With the read ending 1 residue before the CDR3 end, the germline J gene is used to fill in that end. V gene TRBV13-1 combines with J gene TRBJ2-5, with TRBD2 matching 8 bases. The CDR3 length is 14 residues. Germline V gene sequence: CDR1 NSHNY, CDR2 SYGAGN. Losses at the gene ends were 0 bases for V and 7 bases for J; bases not matched to a gene: 4. The CDR3 loop reads CASSDGGGRHTQYF. The sequenced CDR3 bases are TGTGCCAGCAGTGATGGGGGGGGGCGGCACACCCAGTAC.

This clone came up a few times. Mouse names are used for the genes. The observed sequence ends 1 residue before the CDR3 terminus, with the missing tail filled in from the germline J gene. The J gene is TRBJ2-3, the V gene TRBV2; 8 bases match TRBD2. Germline assignment: CDR1 LGHNA and CDR2 YSYQKL. V lost 0 bases and J lost 5; bases outside the gene matches: 4. This CDR3 contains 15 residues. Incomplete CDR3 DNA: TGTGCCAGCAGCCAAGACTGGGGGGTGGAAGAAACGCTGTAT. This sequence encodes CASSQDWGVEETLY. The full CDR3 protein is CASSQDWGVEETLYF.

Of note for this clone: Gene names are mouse gene names. The read stops 1 residue short of the end of the CDR3; the missing end is completed from the germline J gene. The chain uses TRBV20 and TRBJ2-7; D tentatively reads TRBD1 or TRBD2 (6 bases each). The CDR3 has 11 residues. Germline V gene lookup returns CDR1 GFQATS and CDR2 STVNSAI. V lost 0 bases and J lost 7, with 7 bases in between. The CDR3 DNA, read in part, is TGTGGTGCTAGGGAAGGGGGGGAACAGTAC. Its protein is CGAREGGEQY. The whole CDR3 protein reads CGAREGGEQYF. The variable domain in full, with the rest retrieved from reference TRBV20 and TRBJ2-7, is GALVYQYPRRTICKSGTSMRMECQAVGFQATSVAWYRQSPQKTFELIALSTVNSAIKYEQNFTQEKFPISHPNLSFSSMTVLNAYLEDRGLYLCGAREGGEQYFGPGTRLTVL.

The table lists this clone with a few counts. Germline and genes here are mouse. From the germline J gene comes the end of the CDR3, since the read stops 1 residue before it. V gene TRBV13-3 combines with J gene TRBJ2-7; 7 nucleotides match TRBD2. The CDR3 covers 12 residues. Germline V CDR1 and CDR2: NNHDY, SYVADS. V trimming: 0 bases; J trimming: 6 bases; junction bases outside the gene matches: 0. CDR3 DNA, as far as it was read: TGTGCCAGCAGTGATGTGGGGGGTGAACAGTAC. Translation: CASSDVGGEQY. The CDR3, in full, reads CASSDVGGEQYF.

As concerns this clone: The gene symbols are mouse symbols. The read comes to an end 1 residue before the CDR3 does, leaving the germline J gene to fill in the end. The chain is built from TRBV13-1 and TRBJ2-4, with D possibly TRBD2 on 6 matching bases. The V end was cut by 3 bases, the J end by 0 bases, with 14 bases between. The CDR3 consists of 16 residues. Germline lookup yields CDR1 NSHNY and CDR2 SYGAGN. The covered CDR3 bases are TGTGCCAGCAGTGGTGCTGGCGGGGGGAGTCAAAACACCTTGTAC. Encoded protein: CASSGAGGGSQNTLY. The whole CDR3 region reads CASSGAGGGSQNTLYF.

In the case of this clone: Gene names are the mouse ones. With the read ending 1 residue before the CDR3 end, the germline J gene is used to fill in that end. This sequence joins TRBV13-2 and TRBJ2-5; 12 bases line up with TRBD2. Germline CDR1 NNHNN, CDR2 SYGAGS (reference sequence). The junction had 2 bases not matched to a gene; V was cut back by 1 base and J by 8 bases. The CDR3 loop spans 14 amino acids. The chain's CDR3 is CASGDRLGGRTQYF. The part of the CDR3 DNA that was read is TGTGCCAGCGGTGATCGACTGGGGGGGCGCACCCAGTAC.